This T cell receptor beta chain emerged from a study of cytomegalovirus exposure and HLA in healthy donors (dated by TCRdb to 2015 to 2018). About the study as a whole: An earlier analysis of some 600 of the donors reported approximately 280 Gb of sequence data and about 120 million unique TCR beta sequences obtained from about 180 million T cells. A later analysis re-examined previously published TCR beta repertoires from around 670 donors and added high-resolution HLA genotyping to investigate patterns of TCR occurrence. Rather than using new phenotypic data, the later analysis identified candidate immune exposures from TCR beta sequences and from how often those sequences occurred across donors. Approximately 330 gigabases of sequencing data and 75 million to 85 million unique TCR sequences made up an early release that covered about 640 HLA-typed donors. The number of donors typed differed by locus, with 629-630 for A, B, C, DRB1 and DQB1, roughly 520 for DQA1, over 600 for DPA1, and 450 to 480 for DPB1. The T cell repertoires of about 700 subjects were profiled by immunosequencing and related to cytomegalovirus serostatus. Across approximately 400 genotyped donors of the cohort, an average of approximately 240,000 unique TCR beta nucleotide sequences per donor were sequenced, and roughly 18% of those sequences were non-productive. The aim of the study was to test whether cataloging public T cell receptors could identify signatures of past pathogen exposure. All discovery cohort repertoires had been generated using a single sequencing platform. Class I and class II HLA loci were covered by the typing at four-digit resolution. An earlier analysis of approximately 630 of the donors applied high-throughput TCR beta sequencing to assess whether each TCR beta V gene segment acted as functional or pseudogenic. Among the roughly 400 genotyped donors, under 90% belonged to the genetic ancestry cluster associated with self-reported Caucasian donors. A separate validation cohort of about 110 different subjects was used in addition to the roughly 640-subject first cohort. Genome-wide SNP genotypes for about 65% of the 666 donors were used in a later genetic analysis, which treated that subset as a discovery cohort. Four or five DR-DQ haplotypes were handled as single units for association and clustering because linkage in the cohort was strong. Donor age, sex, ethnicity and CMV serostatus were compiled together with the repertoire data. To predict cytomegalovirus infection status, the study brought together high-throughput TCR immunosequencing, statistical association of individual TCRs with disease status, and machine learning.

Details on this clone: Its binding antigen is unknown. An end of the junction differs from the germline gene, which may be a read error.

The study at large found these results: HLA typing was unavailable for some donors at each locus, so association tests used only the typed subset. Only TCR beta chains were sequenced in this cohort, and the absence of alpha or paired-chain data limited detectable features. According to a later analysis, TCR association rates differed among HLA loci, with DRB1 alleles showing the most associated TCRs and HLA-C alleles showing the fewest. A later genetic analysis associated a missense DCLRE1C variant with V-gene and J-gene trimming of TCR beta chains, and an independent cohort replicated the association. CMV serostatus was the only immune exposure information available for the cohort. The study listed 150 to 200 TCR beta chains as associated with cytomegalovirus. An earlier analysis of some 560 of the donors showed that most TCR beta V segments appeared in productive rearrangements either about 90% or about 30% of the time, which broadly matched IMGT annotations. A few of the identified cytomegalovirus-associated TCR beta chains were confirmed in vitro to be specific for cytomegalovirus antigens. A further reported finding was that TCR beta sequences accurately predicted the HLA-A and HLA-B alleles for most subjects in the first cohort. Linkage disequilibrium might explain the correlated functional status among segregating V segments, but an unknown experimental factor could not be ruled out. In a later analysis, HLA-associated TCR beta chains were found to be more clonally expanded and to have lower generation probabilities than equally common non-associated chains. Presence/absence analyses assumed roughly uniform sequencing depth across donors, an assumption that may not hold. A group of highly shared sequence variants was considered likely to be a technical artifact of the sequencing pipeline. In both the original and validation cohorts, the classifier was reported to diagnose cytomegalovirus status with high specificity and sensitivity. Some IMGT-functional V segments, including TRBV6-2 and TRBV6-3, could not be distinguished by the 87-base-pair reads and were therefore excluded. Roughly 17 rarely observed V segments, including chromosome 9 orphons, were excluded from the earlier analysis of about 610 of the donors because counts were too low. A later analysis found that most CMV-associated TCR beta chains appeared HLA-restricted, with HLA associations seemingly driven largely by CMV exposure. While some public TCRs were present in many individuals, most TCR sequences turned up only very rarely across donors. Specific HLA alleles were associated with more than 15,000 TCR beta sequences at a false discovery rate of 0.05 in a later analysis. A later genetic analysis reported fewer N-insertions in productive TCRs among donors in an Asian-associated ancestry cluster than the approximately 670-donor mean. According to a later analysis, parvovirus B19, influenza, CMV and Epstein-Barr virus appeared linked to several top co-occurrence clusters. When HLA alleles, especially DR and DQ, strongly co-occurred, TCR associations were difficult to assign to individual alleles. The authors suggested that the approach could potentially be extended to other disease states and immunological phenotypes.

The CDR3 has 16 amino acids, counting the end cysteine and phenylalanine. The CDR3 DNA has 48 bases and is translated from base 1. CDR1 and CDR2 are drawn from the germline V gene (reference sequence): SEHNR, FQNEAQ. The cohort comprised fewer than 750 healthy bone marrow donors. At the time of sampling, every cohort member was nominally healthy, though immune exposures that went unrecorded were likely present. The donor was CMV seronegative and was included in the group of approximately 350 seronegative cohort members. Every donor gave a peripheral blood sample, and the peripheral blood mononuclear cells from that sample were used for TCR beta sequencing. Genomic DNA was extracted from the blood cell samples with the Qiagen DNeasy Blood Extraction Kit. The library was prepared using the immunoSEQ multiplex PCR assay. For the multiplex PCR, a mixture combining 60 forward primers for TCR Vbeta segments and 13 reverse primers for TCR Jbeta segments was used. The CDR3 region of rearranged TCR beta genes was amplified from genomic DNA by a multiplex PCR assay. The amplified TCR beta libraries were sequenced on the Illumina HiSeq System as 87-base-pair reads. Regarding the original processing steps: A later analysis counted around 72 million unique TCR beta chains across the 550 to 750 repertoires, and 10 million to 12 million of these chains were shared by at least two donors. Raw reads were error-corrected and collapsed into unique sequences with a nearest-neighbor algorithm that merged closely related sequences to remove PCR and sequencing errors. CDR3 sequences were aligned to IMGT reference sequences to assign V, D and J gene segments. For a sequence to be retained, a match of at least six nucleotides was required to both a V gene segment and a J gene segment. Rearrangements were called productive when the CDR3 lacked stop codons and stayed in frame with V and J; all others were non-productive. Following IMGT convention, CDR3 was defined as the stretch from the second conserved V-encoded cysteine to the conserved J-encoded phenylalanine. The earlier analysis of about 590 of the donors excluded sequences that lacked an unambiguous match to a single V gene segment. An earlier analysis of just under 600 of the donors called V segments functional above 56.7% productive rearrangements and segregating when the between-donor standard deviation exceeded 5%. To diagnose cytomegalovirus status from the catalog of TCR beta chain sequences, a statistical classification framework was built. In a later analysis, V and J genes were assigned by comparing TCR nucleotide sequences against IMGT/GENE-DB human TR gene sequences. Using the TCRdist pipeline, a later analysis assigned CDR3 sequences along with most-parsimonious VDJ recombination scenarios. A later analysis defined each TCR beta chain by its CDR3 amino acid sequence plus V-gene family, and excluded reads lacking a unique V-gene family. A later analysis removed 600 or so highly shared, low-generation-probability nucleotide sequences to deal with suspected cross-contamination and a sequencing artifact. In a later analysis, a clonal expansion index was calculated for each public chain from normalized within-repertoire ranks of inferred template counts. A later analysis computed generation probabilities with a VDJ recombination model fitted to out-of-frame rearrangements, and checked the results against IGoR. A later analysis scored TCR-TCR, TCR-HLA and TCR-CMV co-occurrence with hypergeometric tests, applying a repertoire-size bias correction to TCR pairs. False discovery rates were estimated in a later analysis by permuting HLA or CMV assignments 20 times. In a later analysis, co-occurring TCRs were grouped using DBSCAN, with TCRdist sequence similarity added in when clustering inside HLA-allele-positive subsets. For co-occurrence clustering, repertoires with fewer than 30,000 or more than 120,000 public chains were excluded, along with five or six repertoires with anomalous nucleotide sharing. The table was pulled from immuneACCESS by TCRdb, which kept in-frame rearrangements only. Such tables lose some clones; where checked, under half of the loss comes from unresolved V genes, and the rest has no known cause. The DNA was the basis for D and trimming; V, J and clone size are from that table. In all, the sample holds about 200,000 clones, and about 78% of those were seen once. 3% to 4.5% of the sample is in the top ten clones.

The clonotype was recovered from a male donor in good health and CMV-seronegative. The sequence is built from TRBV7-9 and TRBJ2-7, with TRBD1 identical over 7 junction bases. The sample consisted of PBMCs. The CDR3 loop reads CSSSWAPGQPPYEQYF. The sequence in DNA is TGTTCCAGCAGCTGGGCCCCGGGACAGCCTCCCTACGAGCAGTACTTC. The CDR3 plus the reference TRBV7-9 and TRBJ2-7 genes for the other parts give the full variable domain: DTGVSQNPRHKITKRGQNVTFRCDPISEHNRLYWYRQTLGQGPEFLTYFQNEAQLEKSRLLSDRFSAERPKGSFSTLEIQRTEQGDSAMYLCSSSWAPGQPPYEQYFGPGTRLTVT.